This T cell receptor beta chain was captured by sequencing in a study of blood T cell repertoires in COVID-19. Study background: Sample material is recorded as cDNA or gDNA derived from T cells, B-cell-depleted T cells, or PBMCs.

Sequenced by immunoSEQ multiplex PCR; TCRdb stores in-frame clones only, minus some. The table records roughly 250,000 clones, approximately 80% of them present only once. The germline V gene has CDR1 SGHRS and CDR2 YFSETQ. Trimming stripped 0 bases from V and 0 bases from J, with 21 bases between. CDR3 length: 19 residues. The source material was peripheral blood. The clonotype originates from a woman in her seventies with acute or convalescent COVID-19. The rearrangement joins TRBV5-1 to TRBJ1-1; D might be TRBD1 (6 bases). The CDR3 nucleotides are TGCGCCAGCAGCTTGGGTTGGGTTAGACAGGAGTCTATGAACACTGAAGCTTTCTTT. Protein: CASSLGWVRQESMNTEAFF.